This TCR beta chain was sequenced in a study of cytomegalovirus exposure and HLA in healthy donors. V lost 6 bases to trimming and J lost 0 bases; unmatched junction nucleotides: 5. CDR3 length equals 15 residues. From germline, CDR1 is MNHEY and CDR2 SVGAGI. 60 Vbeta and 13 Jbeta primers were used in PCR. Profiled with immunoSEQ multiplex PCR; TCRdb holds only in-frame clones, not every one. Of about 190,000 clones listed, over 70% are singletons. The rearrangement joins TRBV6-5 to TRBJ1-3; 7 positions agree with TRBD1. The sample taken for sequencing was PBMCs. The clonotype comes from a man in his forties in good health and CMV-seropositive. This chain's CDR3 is CASRTGENSGNTIYF. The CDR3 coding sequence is TGTGCCAGCAGAACAGGGGAAAACTCTGGAAACACCATATATTTT.